These 21 T cell receptor beta chains originate from one sample sequenced in a study of T-cell memory formation after mild COVID-19. TCRdb ran MiXCR on the 5' RACE reads and lists one entry per CDR3 protein. Of about 140,000 distinct CDR3 sequences in the sample, around 15% were seen once. The sample taken for sequencing was PBMCs or a T cell subset sorted from them (not recorded which). All receptors derive from an adult woman who had mild COVID-19 (a few samples of this study predate the infection). Cell type and time point are not known.

V gene TRBV12-3 or TRBV12-4 combines with J gene TRBJ1-1, with 8 bases fitting TRBD1. CDR3 length: 16 residues. Trimming at V came to 1 base and at J to 1 base, leaving 5 bases not matched to a gene. The CDR3 here is CASSLVGTGPNTEAFF. The CDR3 DNA reads as TGTGCCAGCAGTTTAGTTGGGACAGGACCGAACACTGAAGCTTTCTTT.

The CDR3 here is CASSHQIRGGGPIYNEQFF. The DNA of the CDR3 is TGCGCCAGCAGCCACCAAATCCGGGGAGGGGGCCCTATCTACAATGAGCAGTTCTTC. The rearrangement uses TRBV4-1 and TRBJ2-1; D may be TRBD1 or TRBD2 (7 bases each). CDR1 MGHRA and CDR2 YSYEKL come from the germline V gene. V was trimmed by 3 bases and J by 3 bases, leaving 24 bases between them. The CDR3 is 19 amino acids.

This clonotype was seen more than once but under ten times. This chain joins TRBV20-1 and TRBJ2-5, with 8 bases lining up with TRBD2. CDR1 and CDR2 from the germline V gene are DFQATT and SNEGSKA (reference sequence). The CDR3 spans 14 residues. The junction had 9 bases not matched to a gene; V was cut back by 5 bases and J by 4 bases. The DNA for the CDR3 is TGCAGTGCTCCTCAAGGACTAGCACTAGAGACCCAGTACTTC. Amino acids: CSAPQGLALETQYF.

This clonotype was detected only a few times. The V call is TRBV3-1, the J call TRBJ2-7, with 9 bases fitting TRBD1. The V gene's germline CDR1 is LGHDT and CDR2 YNNKEL (reference sequence). The CDR3 is made up of 14 amino acids. The V segment lost 6 bases and the J segment 0 bases; nucleotides outside the gene matches: 3. CDR3 in DNA: TGTGCCAGCAGAGGGACAGGGAACTCCTACGAGCAGTACTTC. Residues: CASRGTGNSYEQYF.

The sample holds many counts of this clonotype. This chain uses TRBV5-1 with TRBJ1-1, with 7 positions matching TRBD1. Looked up from germline, CDR1 is SGHRS and CDR2 is YFSETQ. The CDR3 sequence is 15 residues long. With V trimmed by 4 bases and J by 4 bases, 10 bases remained unmatched. The CDR3 nucleotides are TGCGCCAGCAGCCCACATGAGACAGGGCTCACTGAAGCTTTCTTT. This encodes CASSPHETGLTEAFF.

This clonotype appeared a few times. V and J are TRBV30 and TRBJ1-1; no definite D call. Germline lookup yields CDR1 GTSNPN and CDR2 SVGIG (reference sequence). Between the trimmed V and J ends, which lost 1 base and 0 bases, there was a span of 6 bases. There are 13 residues in the CDR3. The CDR3 loop reads CAWSEGLNTEAFF. CDR3 in DNA: TGTGCCTGGAGTGAGGGCTTGAACACTGAAGCTTTCTTT.

This clonotype was recorded at least ten times. This sequence joins TRBV5-5 and TRBJ2-7, with 8 nucleotides matching TRBD2. The V gene's germline CDR1 is SGHKS and CDR2 YYEKEE (reference sequence). V dropped 4 bases and J dropped 2; count of bases not matched to a gene: 2. The CDR3 has 13 residues. The CDR3 nucleotides read TGTGCCAGCAGCCGGGGACTAGCCTACGAGCAGTACTTC. Translating it yields CASSRGLAYEQYF.

The V and J genes are TRBV5-1 and TRBJ1-2, with 7 bases fitting TRBD1. The CDR3 runs to 18 residues. Germline lookup yields CDR1 SGHRS and CDR2 YFSETQ. Trimming removed 1 base from V and 4 bases from J; junction bases left unmatched: 16. CDR3: CASSLTGQKADLPYGYTF. Here the CDR3 DNA reads TGCGCCAGCAGCTTGACGGGACAGAAAGCGGACTTGCCCTATGGCTACACCTTC.

This chain uses TRBV15 with TRBJ2-3; the match to TRBD2 covers 8 bases. V lost 4 bases, J lost 4 bases, and 4 bases stayed unmatched. The germline gives CDR1 LNHNV, CDR2 YYDKDF (reference sequence). CDR3 length: 14 residues. CDR3 DNA: TGTGCCACCAGCACGGGGGGGGCCCCAGATACGCAGTATTTT. Its protein is CATSTGGAPDTQYF.

This clonotype was observed at least ten times. The CDR3 here is CASSSSLRHQETQYF. The CDR3 region has the DNA TGTGCCAGCAGCTCCAGCCTGCGTCACCAAGAGACCCAGTACTTC. The V call is TRBV7-8, the J call TRBJ2-5, with D unresolved. This CDR3 region has 15 residues. V gave up 4 bases and J gave up 0 bases, with 12 bases separating them. Germline V gene sequence: CDR1 SGHVS, CDR2 FQNEAQ. The full variable domain, its missing parts supplied by reference TRBV7-8 and TRBJ2-5, is GAGVSQSPRYKVAKRGQDVALRCDPISGHVSLFWYQQALGQGPEFLTYFQNEAQLDKSGLPSDRFFAERPEGSVSTLKIQRTQQEDSAVYLCASSSSLRHQETQYFGPGTRLLVL.

J is TRBJ2-1 and V is TRBV6-2 or TRBV6-3; either TRBD1 or TRBD2 may fit D (5 bases each). Trimming took 7 bases from V and 2 from J, leaving 27 bases between them. The CDR3 contains 19 residues. Germline assignment: CDR1 MNHEY and CDR2 SVGEGT. This CDR3 reads CASTGEESTSRGTYNEQFF. CDR3 nucleotide sequence: TGTGCCAGCACCGGGGAAGAATCGACTTCCCGGGGCACCTACAATGAGCAGTTCTTC.

As regards this clonotype: Compared with germline, one end of the junction differs, possibly owing to a read error. V gene TRBV7-3 combines with J gene TRBJ2-3; D uncertain. The CDR3 sequence is 18 residues long. The germline CDR1 and CDR2 sequences are SGHTA and FQGTGA. CDR3: CASSLTGRAALGTDSQYF. The CDR3 DNA is TGTGCCAGCAGCTTAACGGGTCGGGCGGCACTCGGCACAGATTCGCAGTATTTT.

This clonotype has only a few counts. In DNA, the CDR3 is TGTGCCAGCAGTTTCGTGGATAAAAACATTCAGTACTTC. Amino acids: CASSFVDKNIQYF. This rearrangement joins TRBV12-3 or TRBV12-4 to TRBJ2-4; D uncertain. This CDR3 is built from 13 residues. V lost 3 bases, J lost 4 bases, and 7 bases lay in between.

The chain uses TRBV2 and TRBJ2-3; 8 nucleotides line up with TRBD2. This CDR3 is 16 amino acids long. J lost 0 bases, V lost 6 bases, and 8 bases had no gene match. In germline, CDR1 is SNHLY, CDR2 FYNNEI. CDR3 loop: CASRGLAGSSTDTQYF. CDR3 DNA sequence: TGTGCCAGCAGAGGATTAGCGGGGTCTAGCACAGATACGCAGTATTTT.

V gene TRBV2 combines with J gene TRBJ1-5; D not resolved. Trimming shortened V by 5 bases and J by 3 bases, and 11 bases separated the two germline ends. CDR3 length equals 14 residues. The germline V gene encodes CDR1 SNHLY and CDR2 FYNNEI. The CDR3 spells CASSRALYNQPQHF. The CDR3 DNA reads TGTGCCAGCAGTCGGGCTCTCTACAATCAGCCCCAGCATTTT.

This clonotype showed up just once. The chain employs TRBV19 and TRBJ1-4, with D perhaps TRBD1 (6 bases). Germline V gene lookup returns CDR1 LNHDA and CDR2 SQIVND (reference sequence). V lost 4 bases, J lost 0 bases, and 15 bases lay in between. The CDR3 spans 17 residues. CDR3 sequence reads: CASSSWWTEATNEKLFF. The CDR3, as DNA: TGTGCCAGTAGTAGTTGGTGGACAGAAGCAACTAATGAAAAACTGTTTTTT.

J is TRBJ2-1 and V is TRBV30; D gene uncertain. Germline CDR1 GTSNPN, CDR2 SVGIG (reference sequence). V was clipped by 0 bases and J by 10 bases, with 10 bases between them. The CDR3 spans 12 residues. Here the CDR3 reads CAWSVIDTEQFF. CDR3 DNA: TGTGCCTGGAGTGTAATTGACACCGAGCAGTTCTTC.

This clonotype was detected many times. This chain joins TRBV12-3 or TRBV12-4 and TRBJ1-6; D remains ambiguous. V was trimmed by 6 bases and J by 10 bases, leaving 16 bases between them. CDR3 size: 14 residues. The CDR3 DNA follows: TGTGCCAGCAGATCTGGGGTCTATGGGTCACCCCTCCACTTT. Translation gives CASRSGVYGSPLHF.

The chain recombines TRBV5-1 with TRBJ1-1; the D gene is possibly TRBD1 (6 bases). The V end lost 4 bases, the J end lost 5 bases, and 15 bases lay between the germline ends. CDR3 length equals 14 residues. Per germline, CDR1 SGHRS and CDR2 YFSETQ. The CDR3 region has the DNA TGCGCCAGCAGCGAACAGGGCATGGGGACTGAAGCTTTCTTT. This translates into CASSEQGMGTEAFF.

This clonotype was observed a handful of times. In DNA, the CDR3 is TGTGCCACCAGTGATCTAGACAGGGTCGATGAGCAGTTCTTC. This translates into CATSDLDRVDEQFF. V usage is TRBV24-1 and J usage is TRBJ2-1; 7 nucleotides agree with TRBD1. V gave up 3 bases and J gave up 8 bases; unmatched junction bases: 6. Germline CDR1 and CDR2: KGHDR and SFDVKD. The CDR3 is 14 residues long.

This chain joins TRBV12-3 or TRBV12-4 and TRBJ2-1; 14 bases align to TRBD2. The CDR3 has 17 residues. With 6 bases clipped from V and 9 bases from J, the junction kept 13 bases outside the gene matches. Here the CDR3 DNA reads TGTGCCAGCAGGGGTGAGACTAGCGGGAGGGCCTATGGTGAGCAGTTCTTC. Its translation is CASRGETSGRAYGEQFF.